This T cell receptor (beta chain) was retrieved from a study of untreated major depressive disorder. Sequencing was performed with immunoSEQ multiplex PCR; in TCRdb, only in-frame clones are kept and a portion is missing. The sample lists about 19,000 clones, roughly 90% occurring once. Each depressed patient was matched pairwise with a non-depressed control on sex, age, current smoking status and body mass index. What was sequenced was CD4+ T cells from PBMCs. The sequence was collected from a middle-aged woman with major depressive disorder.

CDR3 bases: TGTGCCTGGAGTAATCGGCTTTTCGATGAAAAACTGTTTTTT. Translated: CAWSNRLFDEKLFF. The chain links TRBV30 to TRBJ1-4; D gene uncertain. Trimming left V 2 bases short and J 6 bases short, with 13 bases between. The germline V gene encodes CDR1 GTSNPN and CDR2 SVGIG (reference sequence). This CDR3 region has 14 residues.